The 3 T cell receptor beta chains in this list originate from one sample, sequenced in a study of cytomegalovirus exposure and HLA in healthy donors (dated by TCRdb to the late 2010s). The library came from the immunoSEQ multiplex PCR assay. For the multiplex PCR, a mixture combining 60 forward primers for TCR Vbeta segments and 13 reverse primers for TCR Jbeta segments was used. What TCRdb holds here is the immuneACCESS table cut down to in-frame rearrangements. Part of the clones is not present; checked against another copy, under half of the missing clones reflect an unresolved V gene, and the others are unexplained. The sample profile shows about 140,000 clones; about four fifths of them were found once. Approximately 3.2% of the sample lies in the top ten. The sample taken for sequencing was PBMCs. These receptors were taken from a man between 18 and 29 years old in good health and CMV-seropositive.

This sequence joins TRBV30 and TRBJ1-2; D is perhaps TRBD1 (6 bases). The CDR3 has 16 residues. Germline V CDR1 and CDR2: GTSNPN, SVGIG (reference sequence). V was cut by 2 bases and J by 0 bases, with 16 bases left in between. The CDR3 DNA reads TGTGCCTGGAGTTCTTCCTGGACAGATCCTAACTATGGCTACACCTTC. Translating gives CAWSSSWTDPNYGYTF.

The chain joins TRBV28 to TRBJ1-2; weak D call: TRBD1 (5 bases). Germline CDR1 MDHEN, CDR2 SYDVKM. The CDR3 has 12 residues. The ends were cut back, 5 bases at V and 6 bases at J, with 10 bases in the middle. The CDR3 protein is CASSQGLNGYTF. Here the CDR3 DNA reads TGTGCCAGCAGTCAGGGACTAAATGGCTACACCTTC.

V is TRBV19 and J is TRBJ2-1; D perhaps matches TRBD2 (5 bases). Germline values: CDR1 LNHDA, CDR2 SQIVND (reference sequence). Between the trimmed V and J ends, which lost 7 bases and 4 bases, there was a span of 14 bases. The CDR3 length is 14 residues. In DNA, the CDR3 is TGTGCCAGTACCCGACTACCTCCTTACAATGAGCAGTTCTTC. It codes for CASTRLPPYNEQFF.